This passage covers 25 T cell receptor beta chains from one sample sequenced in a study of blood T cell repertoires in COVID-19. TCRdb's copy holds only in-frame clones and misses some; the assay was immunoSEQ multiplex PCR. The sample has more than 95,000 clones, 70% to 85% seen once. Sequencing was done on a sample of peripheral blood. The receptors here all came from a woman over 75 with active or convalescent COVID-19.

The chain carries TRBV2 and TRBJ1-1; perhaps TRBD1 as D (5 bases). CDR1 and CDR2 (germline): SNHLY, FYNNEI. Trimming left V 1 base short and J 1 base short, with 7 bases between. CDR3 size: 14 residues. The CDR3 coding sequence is TGTGCCAGCAGTGAAGGACAGTCGAACACTGAAGCTTTCTTT. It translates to CASSEGQSNTEAFF.

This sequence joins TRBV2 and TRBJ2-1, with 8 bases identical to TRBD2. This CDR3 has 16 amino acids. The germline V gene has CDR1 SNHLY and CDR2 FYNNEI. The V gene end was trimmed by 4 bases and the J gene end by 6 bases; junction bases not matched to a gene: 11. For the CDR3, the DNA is TGTGCCAGCAGTGGTAGCGGGGCCCAAATGTTCAATGAGCAGTTCTTC. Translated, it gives CASSGSGAQMFNEQFF.

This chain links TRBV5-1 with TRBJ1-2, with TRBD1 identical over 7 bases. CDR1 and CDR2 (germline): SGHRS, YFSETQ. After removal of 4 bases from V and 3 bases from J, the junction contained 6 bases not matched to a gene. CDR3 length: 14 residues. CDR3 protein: CASSEAGTDYGYTF. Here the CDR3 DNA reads TGCGCCAGCAGCGAAGCAGGGACAGACTATGGCTACACCTTC.

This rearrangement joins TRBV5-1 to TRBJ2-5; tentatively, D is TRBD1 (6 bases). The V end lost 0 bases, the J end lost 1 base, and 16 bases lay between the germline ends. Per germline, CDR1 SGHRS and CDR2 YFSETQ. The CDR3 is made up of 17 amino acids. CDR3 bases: TGCGCCAGCAGCTTGGATCGTTACAGGGAAATCCAAGAGACCCAGTACTTC. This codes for CASSLDRYREIQETQYF.

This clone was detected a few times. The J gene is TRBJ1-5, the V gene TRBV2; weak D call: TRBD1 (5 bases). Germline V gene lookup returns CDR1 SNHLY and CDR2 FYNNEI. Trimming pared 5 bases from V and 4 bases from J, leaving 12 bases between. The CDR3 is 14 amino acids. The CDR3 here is CASSQGGYNQPQHF. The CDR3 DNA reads TGTGCCAGCAGTCAGGGAGGGTATAATCAGCCCCAGCATTTT.

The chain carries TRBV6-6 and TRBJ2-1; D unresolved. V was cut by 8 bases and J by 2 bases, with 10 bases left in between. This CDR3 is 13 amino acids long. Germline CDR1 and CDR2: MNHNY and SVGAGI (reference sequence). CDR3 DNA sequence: TGTGCCAGCGTTTCTACTCCCTACAATGAGCAGTTCTTC. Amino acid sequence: CASVSTPYNEQFF.

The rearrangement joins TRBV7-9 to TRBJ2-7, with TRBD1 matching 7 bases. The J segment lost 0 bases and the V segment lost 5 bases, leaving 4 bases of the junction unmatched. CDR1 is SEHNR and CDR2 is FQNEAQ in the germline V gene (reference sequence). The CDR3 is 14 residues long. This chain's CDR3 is CASSPGQSSYEQYF. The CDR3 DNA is TGTGCCAGCAGCCCGGGACAGAGCTCCTACGAGCAGTACTTC.

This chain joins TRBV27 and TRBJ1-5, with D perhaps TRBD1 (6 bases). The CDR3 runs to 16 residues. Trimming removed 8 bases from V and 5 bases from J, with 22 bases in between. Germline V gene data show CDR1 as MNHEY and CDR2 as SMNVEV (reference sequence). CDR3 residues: CASALTAGAADQPQHF. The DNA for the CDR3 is TGTGCCAGCGCCCTCACAGCGGGGGCAGCCGATCAGCCCCAGCATTTT.

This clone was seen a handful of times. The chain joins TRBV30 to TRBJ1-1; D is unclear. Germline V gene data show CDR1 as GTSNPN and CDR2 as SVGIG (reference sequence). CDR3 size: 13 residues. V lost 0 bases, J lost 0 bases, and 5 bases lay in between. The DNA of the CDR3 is TGTGCCTGGAGTGTTGGGCTGAACACTGAAGCTTTCTTT. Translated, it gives CAWSVGLNTEAFF.

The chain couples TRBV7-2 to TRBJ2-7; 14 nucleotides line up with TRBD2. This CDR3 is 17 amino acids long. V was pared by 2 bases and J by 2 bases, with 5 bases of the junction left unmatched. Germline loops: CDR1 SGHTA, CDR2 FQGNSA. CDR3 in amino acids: CASSLSRLAGGTYEQYF. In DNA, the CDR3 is TGTGCCAGCAGCTTAAGCAGACTAGCGGGAGGGACCTACGAGCAGTACTTC.

The CDR3 loop reads CASSWGTEYSYEQYF. The CDR3 nucleotides are TGTGCCAGCAGTTGGGGGACAGAATACTCCTACGAGCAGTACTTC. This sequence joins TRBV6-5 and TRBJ2-7; 7 nucleotides match TRBD1. With V trimmed by 4 bases and J by 0 bases, 6 bases remained unmatched. From germline, CDR1 is MNHEY and CDR2 SVGAGI. This CDR3 contains 15 residues.

The CDR3 reads CASSILTGDRNYGYTF. The CDR3 DNA is TGTGCCAGTAGTATTTTAACAGGGGATAGGAACTATGGCTACACCTTC. The chain recombines TRBV19 with TRBJ1-2, with 7 bases matching TRBD1. After removal of 3 bases from V and 2 bases from J, the junction contained 9 bases not matched to a gene. This CDR3 is 16 amino acids long. Germline assignment: CDR1 LNHDA and CDR2 SQIVND (reference sequence).

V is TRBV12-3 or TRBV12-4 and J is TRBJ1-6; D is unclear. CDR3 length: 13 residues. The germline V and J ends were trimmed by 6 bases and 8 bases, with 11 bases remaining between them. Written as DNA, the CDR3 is TGTGCCAGCAGCCACGGGGAGGATTCACCCCTCCACTTT. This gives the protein CASSHGEDSPLHF.

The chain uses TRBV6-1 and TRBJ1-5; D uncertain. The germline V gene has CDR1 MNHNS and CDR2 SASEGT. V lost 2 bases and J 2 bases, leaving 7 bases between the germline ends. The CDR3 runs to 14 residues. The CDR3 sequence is CASSEQEGNQPQHF. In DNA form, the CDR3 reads TGTGCCAGCAGTGAACAGGAGGGCAATCAGCCCCAGCATTTT.

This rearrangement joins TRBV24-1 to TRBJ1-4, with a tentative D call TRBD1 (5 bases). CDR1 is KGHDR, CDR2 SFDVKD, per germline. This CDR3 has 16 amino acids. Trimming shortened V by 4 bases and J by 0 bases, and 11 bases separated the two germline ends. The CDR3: CATSDGGATTNEKLFF. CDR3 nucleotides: TGTGCCACCAGTGACGGGGGAGCTACAACTAATGAAAAACTGTTTTTT.

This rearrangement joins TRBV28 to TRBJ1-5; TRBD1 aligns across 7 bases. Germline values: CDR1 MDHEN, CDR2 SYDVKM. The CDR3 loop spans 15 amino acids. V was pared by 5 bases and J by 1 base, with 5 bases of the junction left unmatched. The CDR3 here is CASSPSDRSNQPQHF. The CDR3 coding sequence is TGTGCCAGCAGTCCCTCGGACAGGAGCAATCAGCCCCAGCATTTT.

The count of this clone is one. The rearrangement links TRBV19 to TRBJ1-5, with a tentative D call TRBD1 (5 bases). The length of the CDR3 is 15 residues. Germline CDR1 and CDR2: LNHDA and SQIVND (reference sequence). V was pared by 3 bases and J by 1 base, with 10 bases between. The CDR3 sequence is CASSIAGRSNQPQHF. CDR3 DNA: TGTGCCAGTAGTATTGCAGGGCGGAGCAATCAGCCCCAGCATTTT.

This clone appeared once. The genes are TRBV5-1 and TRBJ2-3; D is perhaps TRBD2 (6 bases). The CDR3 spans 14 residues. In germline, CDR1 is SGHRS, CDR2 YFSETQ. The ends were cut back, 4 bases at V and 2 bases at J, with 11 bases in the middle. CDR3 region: CASSPGSYTDTQYF. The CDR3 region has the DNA TGCGCCAGCAGCCCCGGGAGCTACACAGATACGCAGTATTTT.

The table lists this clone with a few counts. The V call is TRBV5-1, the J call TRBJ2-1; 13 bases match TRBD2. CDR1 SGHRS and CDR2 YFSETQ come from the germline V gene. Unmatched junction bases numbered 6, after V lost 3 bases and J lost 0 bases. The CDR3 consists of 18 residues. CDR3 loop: CASSSGLAGTSSYNEQFF. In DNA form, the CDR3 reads TGCGCCAGCAGCTCGGGACTAGCGGGAACGAGCTCCTACAATGAGCAGTTCTTC.

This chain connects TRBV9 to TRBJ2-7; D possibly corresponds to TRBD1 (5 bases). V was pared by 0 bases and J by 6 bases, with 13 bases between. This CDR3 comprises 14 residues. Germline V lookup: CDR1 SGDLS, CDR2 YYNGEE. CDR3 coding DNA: TGTGCCAGCAGCGTAGGATCCGACAGCGTCGAGCAGTACTTC. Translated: CASSVGSDSVEQYF.

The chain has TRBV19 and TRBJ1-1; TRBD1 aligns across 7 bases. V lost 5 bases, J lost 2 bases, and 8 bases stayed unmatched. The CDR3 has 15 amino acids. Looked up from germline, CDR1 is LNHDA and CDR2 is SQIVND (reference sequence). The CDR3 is CASSVIDRDNTEAFF. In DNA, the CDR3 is TGTGCCAGTAGTGTAATTGACAGGGATAACACTGAAGCTTTCTTT. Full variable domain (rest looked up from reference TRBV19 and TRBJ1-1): DGGITQSPKYLFRKEGQNVTLSCEQNLNHDAMYWYRQDPGQGLRLIYYSQIVNDFQKGDIAEGYSVSREKKESFPLTVTSAQKNPTAFYLCASSVIDRDNTEAFFGQGTRLTVV.

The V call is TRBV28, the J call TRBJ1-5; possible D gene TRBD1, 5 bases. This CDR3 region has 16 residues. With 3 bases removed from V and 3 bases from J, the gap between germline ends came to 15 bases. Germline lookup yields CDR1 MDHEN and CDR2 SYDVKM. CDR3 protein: CASSLIRDSNNQPQHF. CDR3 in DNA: TGTGCCAGCAGTTTGATCCGAGACAGCAACAATCAGCCCCAGCATTTT.

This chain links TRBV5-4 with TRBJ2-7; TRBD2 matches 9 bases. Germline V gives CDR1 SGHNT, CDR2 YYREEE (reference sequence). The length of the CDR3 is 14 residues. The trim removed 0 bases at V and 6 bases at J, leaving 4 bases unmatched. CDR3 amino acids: CASSLGGGATEQYF. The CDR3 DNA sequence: TGTGCCAGCAGCTTGGGCGGGGGGGCGACCGAGCAGTACTTC.

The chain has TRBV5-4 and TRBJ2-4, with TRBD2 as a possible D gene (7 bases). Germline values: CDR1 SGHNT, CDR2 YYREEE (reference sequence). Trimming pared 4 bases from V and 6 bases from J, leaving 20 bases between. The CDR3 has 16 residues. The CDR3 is CASSNRGGAGRNIQYF. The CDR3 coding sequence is TGTGCCAGCAGCAATCGAGGGGGGGCTGGTAGAAACATTCAGTACTTC.

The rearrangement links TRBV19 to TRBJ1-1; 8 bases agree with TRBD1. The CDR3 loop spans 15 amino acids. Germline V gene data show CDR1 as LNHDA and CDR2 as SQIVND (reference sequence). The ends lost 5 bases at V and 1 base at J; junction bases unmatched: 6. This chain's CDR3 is CASSFRGQANTEAFF. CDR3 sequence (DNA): TGTGCCAGTAGTTTTAGGGGACAGGCGAACACTGAAGCTTTCTTT.